One and the same sample provided the 13 T cell receptor beta chains below, sequenced in a study of blood T cell repertoires in COVID-19. TCRdb's table, derived via immunoSEQ multiplex PCR, lists solely in-frame clones and lacks some. The sample holds around 190,000 clones, around three quarters seen once. The sequenced sample consisted of peripheral blood. Receptors originate from a man in his 70s with active or convalescent COVID-19.

The CDR3 sequence is CASTLLAAYEQYF. The CDR3 DNA follows: TGTGCCAGCACCCTCCTGGCGGCTTACGAGCAGTACTTC. The gene calls are TRBV5-8 and TRBJ2-7; the D is unclear. Trimming shortened V by 6 bases and J by 4 bases, and 14 bases separated the two germline ends. The CDR3 covers 13 residues. Germline assignment: CDR1 SGHTS and CDR2 YDEGEE.

The CDR3 nucleotides are TGTGCCAGCAGCTTAGATTTAACCGGGGAGCTGTTTTTT. Its translation is CASSLDLTGELFF. This sequence joins TRBV11-3 and TRBJ2-2; no reliable D call. The V gene lost 0 bases and the J gene lost 5 bases, with 4 bases spanning the gap. CDR3 size: 13 residues. The germline V gene encodes CDR1 SGHNT and CDR2 YENEEA.

J is TRBJ2-2 and V is TRBV4-3; D possibly corresponds to TRBD2 (6 bases). Trimming removed 0 bases from V and 0 bases from J, with 14 bases in between. Germline loops: CDR1 LGHNA, CDR2 YSLEER. This CDR3 comprises 18 residues. The CDR3 reads CASSQEIRRGTNTGELFF. CDR3 DNA sequence: TGCGCCAGCAGCCAAGAAATTAGGCGGGGAACGAACACCGGGGAGCTGTTTTTT.

The V gene is TRBV19, the J gene TRBJ2-3; 7 positions match TRBD1. J lost 3 bases, V lost 6 bases, and 9 bases had no gene match. Per germline, CDR1 LNHDA and CDR2 SQIVND (reference sequence). The CDR3 loop spans 15 amino acids. The CDR3 spells CASSSPRQGTDTQYF. The CDR3 DNA is TGTGCCAGTAGCTCTCCTCGACAGGGTACAGATACGCAGTATTTT.

Concerning this clone itself: Other DNA sequences in this specimen translate into the identical CDR3. The V and J genes are TRBV6-5 and TRBJ1-1; the match to TRBD1 covers 10 bases. The CDR3 runs 15 residues. The germline V gene has CDR1 MNHEY and CDR2 SVGAGI. J was trimmed by 3 bases and V by 0 bases; bases with no gene match: 1. The CDR3 DNA is TGTGCCAGCAGTTACTCGGGGACAGGGGACACTGAAGCTTTCTTT. Translating gives CASSYSGTGDTEAFF.

The chain recombines TRBV5-1 with TRBJ1-1; 7 bases match TRBD1. The CDR3 has 13 amino acids. Germline CDR1 SGHRS, CDR2 YFSETQ. Trimming took 1 base from V and 6 from J; bases not matched to a gene: 3. The CDR3 spells CASSLTTGAEAFF. CDR3 in DNA: TGCGCCAGCAGCTTGACCACAGGGGCTGAAGCTTTCTTT.

The chain has TRBV29-1 and TRBJ2-5; 13 bases align to TRBD2. CDR3 length: 15 amino acids. With 5 bases clipped from V and 2 bases from J, the junction kept 5 bases outside the gene matches. The germline V gene encodes CDR1 SQVTM and CDR2 ANQGSEA. The CDR3 region is CSVPGLAGRQETQYF. The CDR3 DNA sequence: TGCAGCGTTCCGGGACTAGCGGGAAGACAAGAGACCCAGTACTTC.

This chain connects TRBV28 to TRBJ2-3; 7 bases agree with TRBD2. CDR1 and CDR2 from the germline V gene are MDHEN and SYDVKM. The CDR3 contains 14 residues. After removal of 6 bases from V and 5 bases from J, the junction contained 8 bases not matched to a gene. CDR3 in amino acids: CASRSGTKGDTQYF. CDR3 coding DNA: TGTGCCAGCAGGTCCGGGACTAAGGGAGATACGCAGTATTTT. The full variable domain, with the rest looked up from reference TRBV28 and TRBJ2-3, is DVKVTQSSRYLVKRTGEKVFLECVQDMDHENMFWYRQDPGLGLRLIYFSYDVKMKEKGDIPEGYSVSREKKERFSLILESASTNQTSMYLCASRSGTKGDTQYFGPGTRLTVL.

This chain links TRBV5-1 with TRBJ1-5, with 7 bases aligning to TRBD1. The CDR3 length is 18 residues. The V and J ends lost 3 bases and 0 bases, in that order; junction bases with no gene match: 12. Germline V gene lookup returns CDR1 SGHRS and CDR2 YFSETQ. In nucleotides, the CDR3 is TGCGCCAGCAGCTCCGGGACAGCTAGAACTCTTAGCAATCAGCCCCAGCATTTT. Residues: CASSSGTARTLSNQPQHF.

This chain connects TRBV28 to TRBJ1-4; D call uncertain. CDR1 is MDHEN, CDR2 SYDVKM, per germline. The CDR3 runs 15 residues. V was trimmed by 4 bases and J by 2 bases, leaving 11 bases between them. CDR3 nucleotides: TGTGCCAGCAGTTCCCCTACGAAGACTAATGAAAAACTGTTTTTT. Its translation is CASSSPTKTNEKLFF.

V and J are TRBV2 and TRBJ1-6; possibly TRBD1 for D (5 bases). Germline V gene lookup returns CDR1 SNHLY and CDR2 FYNNEI. The V gene lost 7 bases and the J gene lost 9 bases, with 22 bases spanning the gap. This CDR3 contains 16 residues. CDR3 sequence reads: CASTASGGGGSSPLHF. The CDR3 bases are TGTGCCAGCACGGCCTCGGGCGGGGGAGGTAGTTCACCCCTCCACTTT. The full variable domain, rest sourced from reference TRBV2 and TRBJ1-6, is EPEVTQTPSHQVTQMGQEVILRCVPISNHLYFYWYRQILGQKVEFLVSFYNNEISEKSEIFDDQFSVERPDGSNFTLKIRSTKLEDSAMYFCASTASGGGGSSPLHFGNGTRLTVT.

This clone was counted between two and nine times. V usage is TRBV12-3 or TRBV12-4 and J usage is TRBJ2-3; D perhaps matches TRBD2 (6 bases). Trimming left V 2 bases short and J 4 bases short, with 7 bases between. The CDR3 runs to 13 residues. The CDR3 protein is CASSLSGSDTQYF. The DNA for the CDR3 is TGTGCCAGCAGTTTAAGCGGGTCAGATACGCAGTATTTT.

This rearrangement joins TRBV28 to TRBJ2-5; D possibly corresponds to TRBD2 (5 bases). Trimming removed 3 bases from V and 5 bases from J, with 10 bases in between. CDR1 and CDR2 from the germline V gene are MDHEN and SYDVKM. This CDR3 is built from 13 residues. The CDR3 loop is CASSLVPGETQYF. In DNA form, the CDR3 reads TGTGCCAGCAGTTTGGTCCCGGGGGAGACCCAGTACTTC.